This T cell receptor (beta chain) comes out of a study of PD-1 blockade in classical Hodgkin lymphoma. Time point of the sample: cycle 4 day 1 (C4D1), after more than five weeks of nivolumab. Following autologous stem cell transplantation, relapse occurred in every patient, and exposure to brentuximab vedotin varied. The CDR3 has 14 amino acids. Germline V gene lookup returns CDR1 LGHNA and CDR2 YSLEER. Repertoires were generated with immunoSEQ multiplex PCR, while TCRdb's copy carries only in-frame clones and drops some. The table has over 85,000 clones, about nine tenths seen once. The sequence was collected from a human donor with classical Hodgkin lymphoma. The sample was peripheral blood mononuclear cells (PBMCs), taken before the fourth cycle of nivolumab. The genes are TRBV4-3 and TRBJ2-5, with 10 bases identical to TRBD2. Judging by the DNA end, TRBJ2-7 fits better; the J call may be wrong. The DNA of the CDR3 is TGCGCCAGCAGCCAAACTAGCGGGGCCTACGAGCAGTACTTC. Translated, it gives CASSQTSGAYEQYF.